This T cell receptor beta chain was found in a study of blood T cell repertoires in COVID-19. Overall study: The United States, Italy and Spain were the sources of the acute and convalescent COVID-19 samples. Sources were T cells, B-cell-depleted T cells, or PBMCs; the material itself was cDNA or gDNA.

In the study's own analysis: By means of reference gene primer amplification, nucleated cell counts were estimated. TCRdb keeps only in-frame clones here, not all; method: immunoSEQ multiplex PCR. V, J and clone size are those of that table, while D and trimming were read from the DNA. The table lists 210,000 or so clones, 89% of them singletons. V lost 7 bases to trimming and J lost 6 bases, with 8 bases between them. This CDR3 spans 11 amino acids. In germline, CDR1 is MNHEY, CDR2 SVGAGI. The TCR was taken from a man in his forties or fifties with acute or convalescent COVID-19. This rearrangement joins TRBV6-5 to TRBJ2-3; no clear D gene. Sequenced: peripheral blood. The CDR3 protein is CASKLRDTQYF. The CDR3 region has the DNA TGTGCCAGCAAACTAAGGGATACGCAGTATTTT.